A selection of T cell receptor beta chains follows, all from one sample in a study of T cells in Graves' hyperthyroidism and ophthalmopathy. TCRdb used MiXCR to reprocess the multiplex PCR reads, holding one entry per CDR3 protein. The table has around 340,000 distinct CDR3 sequences, 15% to 20% seen once. The specimen was blood. These receptor sequences come from a woman between 40 and 55 years old with Graves' ophthalmopathy. Each CDR3 is given with its conserved first and last residue. Fields, in order: V gene, clone size, J gene, D gene, CDR3 protein, CDR3 DNA. The D gene is left open where the match is weak. The size entry is marked missing in some rows and otherwise reads once, few, many or a size class.

V gene: TRBV13; clone size: .; J gene: TRBJ1-1; D gene: .; CDR3 protein: CASSPIAGENTEAFF; CDR3 DNA: TGTGCCAGCAGCCCTATAGCGGGAGAGAACACTGAAGCTTTCTTT
V gene: TRBV12-3/TRBV12-4; clone size: .; J gene: TRBJ2-5; D gene: TRBD2; CDR3 protein: CASSESGSGETQYF; CDR3 DNA: TGTGCCAGCAGTGAGAGCGGGAGCGGTGAGACCCAGTACTTC
V gene: TRBV5-1; clone size: .; J gene: TRBJ1-1; D gene: .; CDR3 protein: CGSSFRQGEAFF; CDR3 DNA: TGCGGCAGCAGCTTTAGGCAGGGTGAAGCTTTCTTT
V gene: TRBV7-2; clone size: .; J gene: TRBJ2-7; D gene: TRBD2; CDR3 protein: CASSILALGEQYF; CDR3 DNA: TGTGCCAGCAGCATACTAGCGCTCGGCGAGCAGTACTTC
V gene: TRBV6-1; clone size: .; J gene: TRBJ2-7; D gene: TRBD2; CDR3 protein: CASSLSGDPYEQYF; CDR3 DNA: TGTGCCAGCAGTCTAAGCGGGGATCCCTACGAGCAGTACTTC
V gene: TRBV10-1; clone size: many; J gene: TRBJ2-3; D gene: .; CDR3 protein: CASSESVGGQRGTQYF; CDR3 DNA: TGCGCCAGCAGTGAGTCGGTGGGAGGCCAACGGGGTACGCAGTATTTT
V gene: TRBV4-1; clone size: few; J gene: TRBJ2-5; D gene: .; CDR3 protein: CASSLIEIQETQYF; CDR3 DNA: TGCGCCAGCAGCCTGATTGAGATACAAGAGACCCAGTACTTC
V gene: TRBV28; clone size: many; J gene: TRBJ1-2; D gene: .; CDR3 protein: CASSPRRGVYGYTF; CDR3 DNA: TGTGCCAGCAGTCCTCGGAGGGGAGTATATGGCTACACCTTC
V gene: TRBV11-2; clone size: many; J gene: TRBJ1-3; D gene: .; CDR3 protein: CASSLPRDPGPGNTIYF; CDR3 DNA: TGTGCCAGCAGCTTACCCCGGGACCCCGGCCCTGGAAACACCATATATTTT
V gene: TRBV20-1; clone size: .; J gene: TRBJ2-5; D gene: TRBD2; CDR3 protein: CSARTSGFQETQYF; CDR3 DNA: TGCAGTGCCAGGACTAGCGGATTCCAAGAGACCCAGTACTTC
V gene: TRBV28; clone size: many; J gene: TRBJ2-2; D gene: .; CDR3 protein: CATPGTANTGELFF; CDR3 DNA: TGTGCCACCCCCGGGACGGCGAACACCGGGGAGCTGTTTTTT
V gene: TRBV28; clone size: many; J gene: TRBJ1-5; D gene: TRBD1; CDR3 protein: CASRERQGRRQPQHF; CDR3 DNA: TGTGCCAGCAGAGAAAGACAGGGTAGGCGTCAGCCCCAGCATTTT
V gene: TRBV13; clone size: .; J gene: TRBJ2-7; D gene: .; CDR3 protein: CASTPAALSLEQYF; CDR3 DNA: TGTGCCAGCACCCCCGCCGCCCTCTCCCTCGAGCAGTACTTC
V gene: TRBV20-1; clone size: many; J gene: TRBJ2-5; D gene: .; CDR3 protein: CSASAIQETQYF; CDR3 DNA: TGCAGTGCGTCGGCTATTCAAGAGACCCAGTACTTC
V gene: TRBV29-1; clone size: many; J gene: TRBJ2-7; D gene: TRBD2; CDR3 protein: CSVEDQTSGSYEQYF; CDR3 DNA: TGCAGCGTTGAAGACCAGACTAGCGGGAGCTACGAGCAGTACTTC
V gene: TRBV6-2/TRBV6-3; clone size: many; J gene: TRBJ2-2; D gene: TRBD2; CDR3 protein: CASNRLAGVVSDTGELFF; CDR3 DNA: TGTGCCAGCAACCGACTAGCGGGAGTGGTTTCGGACACCGGGGAGCTGTTTTTT
V gene: TRBV18; clone size: .; J gene: TRBJ2-5; D gene: .; CDR3 protein: CASSPWDGHEETQYF; CDR3 DNA: TGTGCCAGCTCACCCTGGGACGGCCATGAGGAGACCCAGTACTTC
V gene: TRBV12-3/TRBV12-4; clone size: many; J gene: TRBJ1-2; D gene: .; CDR3 protein: CASTLGGQGGYGYTF; CDR3 DNA: TGTGCCAGCACACTAGGGGGGCAGGGAGGCTATGGCTACACCTTC
V gene: TRBV10-1; clone size: .; J gene: TRBJ2-2; D gene: TRBD2; CDR3 protein: CASRETLADTGELFF; CDR3 DNA: TGCGCCAGCCGAGAGACTCTAGCGGACACCGGGGAGCTGTTTTTT
V gene: TRBV7-3; clone size: many; J gene: TRBJ1-1; D gene: .; CDR3 protein: CASSTGPGNTEAFF; CDR3 DNA: TGTGCCAGCAGCACGGGACCAGGGAACACTGAAGCTTTCTTT
V gene: TRBV4-1; clone size: many; J gene: TRBJ1-2; D gene: .; CDR3 protein: CASSPRWAKITSGYTF; CDR3 DNA: TGCGCCAGCAGTCCAAGATGGGCTAAGATAACCAGTGGCTACACCTTC
V gene: TRBV6-5; clone size: many; J gene: TRBJ2-7; D gene: TRBD1; CDR3 protein: CASSYLGQGGIYEQYF; CDR3 DNA: TGTGCCAGCAGTTACTTGGGACAGGGAGGAATCTACGAGCAGTACTTC
V gene: TRBV20-1; clone size: many; J gene: TRBJ2-2; D gene: .; CDR3 protein: CSARVRDPRGHTGELFF; CDR3 DNA: TGCAGTGCTAGAGTTCGGGACCCCCGAGGACACACCGGGGAGCTGTTTTTT
V gene: TRBV2; clone size: .; J gene: TRBJ2-3; D gene: TRBD2; CDR3 protein: CASTAGGDTQYF; CDR3 DNA: TGTGCCAGCACTGCGGGAGGAGATACGCAGTATTTT
V gene: TRBV20-1; clone size: many; J gene: TRBJ2-5; D gene: TRBD2; CDR3 protein: CSAPETSGTLSTETQYF; CDR3 DNA: TGCAGTGCTCCCGAGACTAGCGGGACCCTGTCGACAGAGACCCAGTACTTC
V gene: TRBV12-3/TRBV12-4; clone size: many; J gene: TRBJ1-4; D gene: .; CDR3 protein: CASSPTRVEKLFF; CDR3 DNA: TGTGCCAGCAGTCCAACCAGGGTCGAAAAACTGTTTTTT
V gene: TRBV28; clone size: few; J gene: TRBJ1-2; D gene: .; CDR3 protein: CASSPPGQQGCTF; CDR3 DNA: TGTGCCAGCAGCCCCCCAGGACAGCAGGGCTGCACCTTC
V gene: TRBV27; clone size: many; J gene: TRBJ2-2; D gene: .; CDR3 protein: CASSLSSWPAANTGELFF; CDR3 DNA: TGTGCCAGCAGTTTATCGTCTTGGCCCGCAGCGAACACCGGGGAGCTGTTTTTT
V gene: TRBV7-2; clone size: many; J gene: TRBJ2-7; D gene: TRBD1; CDR3 protein: CASSFMIYGTEPYEQYF; CDR3 DNA: TGTGCCAGCAGCTTCATGATATATGGGACAGAACCCTACGAGCAGTACTTC
V gene: TRBV2; clone size: .; J gene: TRBJ1-2; D gene: .; CDR3 protein: CASSTRTNYGYTF; CDR3 DNA: TGTGCCAGCAGTACACGGACTAACTATGGCTACACCTTC
V gene: TRBV12-3/TRBV12-4; clone size: .; J gene: TRBJ2-7; D gene: .; CDR3 protein: CASREAQYF; CDR3 DNA: TGTGCCAGCAGGGAGGCGCAGTACTTC
V gene: TRBV6-5; clone size: many; J gene: TRBJ2-7; D gene: .; CDR3 protein: CASSISLTGYEQYF; CDR3 DNA: TGTGCCAGCAGTATATCTTTGACAGGCTACGAGCAGTACTTC
V gene: TRBV29-1; clone size: many; J gene: TRBJ2-5; D gene: TRBD1; CDR3 protein: CSGDPGQGAPGETQYF; CDR3 DNA: TGCAGCGGTGATCCCGGACAGGGGGCCCCTGGGGAGACCCAGTACTTC
V gene: TRBV30; clone size: many; J gene: TRBJ1-2; D gene: .; CDR3 protein: CAWSLSGYTF; CDR3 DNA: TGTGCCTGGAGCCTAAGTGGCTACACCTTC